The 32 T cell receptor beta chains in this list originate from one sample, sequenced in a study of blood T cell repertoires in COVID-19. Libraries were prepared by immunoSEQ multiplex PCR; TCRdb keeps only in-frame clonotypes and omits some of them. The sample records fewer than 450,000 clones, 90% to 95% being singletons. Sequencing input: peripheral blood. The source of these receptors is a woman aged 18-30 years who had recovered from COVID-19.

The V and J genes are TRBV5-1 and TRBJ1-1, with 7 bases identical to TRBD1. CDR3 length: 15 residues. V gave up 3 bases and J gave up 2 bases; unmatched junction bases: 7. In germline, CDR1 is SGHRS, CDR2 YFSETQ. The DNA for the CDR3 is TGCGCCAGCAGCTCCGGGACAGAGACAAACACTGAAGCTTTCTTT. Translation: CASSSGTETNTEAFF.

This chain uses TRBV19 with TRBJ2-1; TRBD2 aligns across 11 bases. The V and J ends lost 1 base and 5 bases, in that order; junction bases with no gene match: 4. Germline CDR1 LNHDA, CDR2 SQIVND (reference sequence). CDR3 size: 16 residues. The CDR3 bases are TGTGCCAGTAGTATAGCCGGGACTAGCGGACACAATGAGCAGTTCTTC. Encoded protein: CASSIAGTSGHNEQFF. The full variable domain, in which reference TRBV19 and TRBJ2-1 provide the parts outside the CDR3, is DGGITQSPKYLFRKEGQNVTLSCEQNLNHDAMYWYRQDPGQGLRLIYYSQIVNDFQKGDIAEGYSVSREKKESFPLTVTSAQKNPTAFYLCASSIAGTSGHNEQFFGPGTRLTVL.

CDR3 DNA sequence: TGTGCCAGCAGTTTAGCTCAGCAAGAGACCCAGTACTTC. The encoded protein is CASSLAQQETQYF. The chain uses TRBV12-3 or TRBV12-4 and TRBJ2-5, with D unclear. The CDR3 spans 13 residues. Deletions cut 0 bases from V and 2 bases from J, with 4 bases between.

The gene calls are TRBV5-1 and TRBJ1-2; possible D gene TRBD1, 6 bases. The ends were cut back, 2 bases at V and 7 bases at J, with 18 bases in the middle. The V gene's germline CDR1 is SGHRS and CDR2 YFSETQ. This CDR3 region has 15 residues. The CDR3 sequence is CASSFPGRDMFGYTF. The CDR3 DNA sequence: TGCGCCAGCAGCTTTCCGGGACGGGACATGTTTGGCTACACCTTC.

The gene calls are TRBV12-3 or TRBV12-4 and TRBJ2-5, with TRBD1 as a possible D gene (5 bases). The CDR3 loop spans 13 amino acids. Trimming cost V 11 bases and J 4 bases, with 17 bases left between them. CDR3 region: CAGAEQGGETQYF. The CDR3 DNA is TGTGCCGGGGCGGAGCAGGGCGGAGAGACCCAGTACTTC.

The chain carries TRBV5-4 and TRBJ2-7, with 8 nucleotides matching TRBD1. The CDR3 extends over 15 amino acids. Germline assignment: CDR1 SGHNT and CDR2 YYREEE (reference sequence). Unmatched junction bases numbered 7, after V lost 4 bases and J lost 1 base. CDR3 sequence: CASSTDGTGSYEQYV. In nucleotides, the CDR3 is TGTGCCAGCAGCACAGACGGGACAGGTTCCTACGAGCAGTACGTC.

The chain recombines TRBV14 with TRBJ2-1, with D possibly being TRBD2 (6 bases). Germline V CDR1 and CDR2: SGHDN, FVKESK. The V gene lost 4 bases and the J gene lost 4 bases, with 17 bases spanning the gap. The length of the CDR3 is 16 residues. CDR3 in amino acids: CASSPHSGTHYNEQFF. As DNA, the CDR3 is TGTGCCAGCAGCCCCCACTCCGGGACTCATTACAATGAGCAGTTCTTC.

This sequence joins TRBV4-1 and TRBJ2-3; TRBD2 aligns across 12 bases. The ends lost 2 bases at V and 0 bases at J; junction bases unmatched: 9. Germline lookup yields CDR1 MGHRA and CDR2 YSYEKL. The CDR3 loop spans 19 amino acids. The CDR3 loop reads CASSQLRTSGKSSTDTQYF. CDR3 DNA sequence: TGCGCCAGCAGCCAACTTCGGACTAGCGGGAAATCTAGCACAGATACGCAGTATTTT.

The chain has TRBV4-3 and TRBJ2-6; D uncertain. The CDR3 totals 14 residues. Per germline, CDR1 LGHNA and CDR2 YSLEER. The germline V and J ends were trimmed by 3 bases and 1 base, with 4 bases remaining between them. CDR3: CASSHPSGANVLTF. As DNA, the CDR3 is TGCGCCAGCAGCCATCCGTCTGGGGCCAACGTCCTGACTTTC.

The chain joins TRBV28 to TRBJ1-2; tentatively, D is TRBD1 (5 bases). V was trimmed by 3 bases and J by 5 bases, leaving 16 bases between them. Germline-derived CDR1 and CDR2 are MDHEN and SYDVKM. The CDR3 is 15 residues long. CDR3 nucleotide sequence: TGTGCCAGCAGTTTCCCCCAGGGTTCGACTTATGGCTACACCTTC. This gives the protein CASSFPQGSTYGYTF.

In nucleotides, the CDR3 is TGTGCCAGCAGTTATAGGCGACTAGCGAACAATGAGCAGTTCTTC. Its protein product is CASSYRRLANNEQFF. V is TRBV6-2 or TRBV6-3 and J is TRBJ2-1; 8 bases agree with TRBD2. Germline loops: CDR1 MNHEY, CDR2 SVGEGT. The CDR3 has 15 amino acids. V lost 3 bases and J lost 5; bases outside the gene matches: 6.

V and J are TRBV6-2 or TRBV6-3 and TRBJ2-7; D is ambiguous. Trimming shortened V by 4 bases and J by 3 bases, and 4 bases separated the two germline ends. The germline gives CDR1 MNHEY, CDR2 SVGEGT. The CDR3 is made up of 11 amino acids. The CDR3 sequence: CASSSRYEQYV. In DNA, the CDR3 is TGTGCCAGCAGTTCCCGCTACGAGCAGTACGTC.

This chain uses TRBV3-1 (or the pseudogene TRBV3-2) with TRBJ2-7; 9 positions match TRBD2. Looked up from germline, CDR1 is LGHDT and CDR2 is YNNKEL (reference sequence). V shed 3 bases and J 4 bases; nucleotides not matched to a gene: 7. This CDR3 comprises 15 residues. Here the CDR3 reads CASSHLAGEVYEQYV. The CDR3 DNA is TGTGCCAGCAGCCACTTAGCGGGAGAGGTTTACGAGCAGTACGTC.

This chain joins TRBV25-1 and TRBJ2-7, with D hard to call. Germline lookup yields CDR1 MGHDK and CDR2 SYGVNS. The CDR3 sequence is 14 residues long. Deletions cut 4 bases from V and 3 bases from J, with 13 bases between. CDR3: CASSAKKSHYEQYV. CDR3 coding DNA: TGTGCCAGCAGTGCAAAGAAAAGCCACTACGAGCAGTACGTC.

This CDR3 is CASSSVTGGRSEAFF. CDR3 in DNA: TGTGCCAGCAGCTCGGTGACAGGTGGGCGCTCTGAAGCTTTCTTT. The chain links TRBV9 to TRBJ1-1; TRBD1 might be the D (6 bases). From germline, CDR1 is SGDLS and CDR2 YYNGEE. The CDR3 extends over 15 amino acids. V was clipped by 4 bases and J by 6 bases, with 19 bases between them.

The CDR3 sequence: CASSHLANEQFF. For the CDR3, the DNA is TGTGCCAGCAGCCACCTAGCCAATGAGCAGTTCTTC. The chain carries TRBV3-1 (or the pseudogene TRBV3-2) and TRBJ2-1; D might be TRBD2 (5 bases). The V gene's germline CDR1 is LGHDT and CDR2 YNNKEL (reference sequence). The V end was cut by 3 bases, the J end by 6 bases, with 6 bases between. The CDR3 has 12 amino acids.

The chain has TRBV6-2 or TRBV6-3 and TRBJ2-5, with 7 bases fitting TRBD1. The V and J ends lost 4 bases and 4 bases, in that order; junction bases with no gene match: 6. CDR1 is MNHEY, CDR2 SVGEGT, per germline. The CDR3 extends over 14 amino acids. CDR3 amino acids: CASSLRQGGETQYF. CDR3 coding DNA: TGTGCCAGCAGTTTACGACAGGGCGGAGAGACCCAGTACTTC.

The chain is built from TRBV7-8 and TRBJ2-1; TRBD2 might be the D (7 bases). V lost 8 bases and J 3 bases, leaving 20 bases between the germline ends. Per the germline V gene, CDR1 is SGHVS and CDR2 is FQNEAQ. The CDR3 spans 16 residues. The CDR3 sequence is CASQTRGAAVYNEQFF. CDR3 nucleotide sequence: TGTGCCAGCCAAACACGGGGGGCAGCGGTCTACAATGAGCAGTTCTTC.

The genes are TRBV5-6 and TRBJ2-7; tentatively, D is TRBD2 (6 bases). From germline, CDR1 is SGHDT and CDR2 YYEEEE. Trimming stripped 0 bases from V and 3 bases from J, with 10 bases between. CDR3 length equals 14 residues. DNA for the CDR3: TGTGCCAGCAGCTTGGGGACTACTCGCTACGAGCAGTACGTC. It is translated as CASSLGTTRYEQYV.

The chain combines TRBV5-1 with TRBJ2-2, with D perhaps matching TRBD2 (5 bases). Germline CDR1 reads SGHRS; CDR2 reads YFSETQ. The CDR3 covers 14 residues. The V gene lost 0 bases and the J gene lost 8 bases, with 11 bases spanning the gap. This chain's CDR3 is CASSLGGRVGELFF. In nucleotides, the CDR3 is TGCGCCAGCAGCTTGGGAGGGCGCGTGGGGGAGCTGTTTTTT. Filled out from reference TRBV5-1 and TRBJ2-2, the complete variable domain reads KAGVTQTPRYLIKTRGQQVTLSCSPISGHRSVSWYQQTPGQGLQFLFEYFSETQRNKGNFPGRFSGRQFSNSRSEMNVSTLELGDSALYLCASSLGGRVGELFFGEGSRLTVL.

The chain is built from TRBV6-5 and TRBJ2-7; the match to TRBD1 covers 9 bases. CDR3 size: 15 residues. J was trimmed by 7 bases and V by 4 bases; bases with no gene match: 11. Germline V gene sequence: CDR1 MNHEY, CDR2 SVGAGI. CDR3 residues: CASSFRGQGLGEQYV. The CDR3 bases are TGTGCCAGCAGTTTTAGGGGACAGGGCCTAGGGGAGCAGTACGTC.

The chain is built from TRBV13 and TRBJ2-1, with D unclear. This CDR3 region has 17 residues. The germline V gene has CDR1 PRHDT and CDR2 FYEKMQ (reference sequence). Deletions cut 5 bases from V and 7 bases from J, with 24 bases between. The CDR3 spells CASSPFTRGPYLNEQFF. The CDR3 nucleotides are TGTGCCAGCAGCCCCTTCACCCGTGGGCCTTATTTAAATGAGCAGTTCTTC.

The chain joins TRBV6-2 or TRBV6-3 to TRBJ2-3; 8 nucleotides line up with TRBD1. The junction had 5 bases not matched to a gene; V was cut back by 4 bases and J by 2 bases. The CDR3 is 15 residues long. Germline-derived CDR1 and CDR2 are MNHEY and SVGEGT. CDR3 protein: CASSSSQGATDTQYF. In nucleotides, the CDR3 is TGTGCCAGCAGTTCGAGTCAGGGGGCCACAGATACGCAGTATTTT.

The rearrangement uses TRBV10-3 and TRBJ1-2; possibly TRBD1 for D (6 bases). Germline lookup yields CDR1 ENHRY and CDR2 SYGVKD. Trimming cost V 7 bases and J 5 bases, with 17 bases left between them. The CDR3 has 14 amino acids. DNA for the CDR3: TGTGCCATCACCCAACAGGGACCCGTTTATGGCTACACCTTC. Amino acid sequence: CAITQQGPVYGYTF.

V and J are TRBV11-3 and TRBJ1-1, with TRBD1 matching 7 bases. This CDR3 spans 12 amino acids. Trimming at V came to 4 bases and at J to 10 bases, leaving 6 bases not matched to a gene. Germline V lookup: CDR1 SGHNT, CDR2 YENEEA. The CDR3 DNA reads TGTGCCAGCAGCTCCCTGACAGGGAGAGCTTTCTTT. It yields the protein CASSSLTGRAFF.

The V call is TRBV19, the J call TRBJ2-6; possible D gene TRBD2, 5 bases. Trimming removed 7 bases at V and 2 bases at J, with 15 bases between. The CDR3 runs 16 residues. Germline CDR1 reads LNHDA; CDR2 reads SQIVND (reference sequence). The CDR3 loop is CASTPSAGTGANVLTF. The CDR3 coding sequence is TGTGCCAGTACCCCCTCGGCGGGTACTGGGGCCAACGTCCTGACTTTC. Combining the CDR3 with reference TRBV19 and TRBJ2-6 gives the whole variable domain DGGITQSPKYLFRKEGQNVTLSCEQNLNHDAMYWYRQDPGQGLRLIYYSQIVNDFQKGDIAEGYSVSREKKESFPLTVTSAQKNPTAFYLCASTPSAGTGANVLTFGAGSRLTVL.

V and J are TRBV29-1 and TRBJ2-2, with TRBD2 as a possible D gene (6 bases). The CDR3 loop spans 13 amino acids. The germline CDR1 and CDR2 sequences are SQVTM and ANQGSEA. Trimming took 5 bases from V and 2 from J, leaving 9 bases between them. In DNA, the CDR3 is TGCAGCGTTCGGGGGTACAACACCGGGGAGCTGTTTTTT. Translating gives CSVRGYNTGELFF.

The chain couples TRBV7-9 to TRBJ1-4; TRBD1 aligns across 9 bases. The CDR3 spans 16 residues. Germline CDR1 and CDR2: SEHNR and FQNEAQ (reference sequence). V dropped 5 bases and J dropped 4; count of bases not matched to a gene: 8. The CDR3 DNA sequence: TGTGCCAGCAGCCCCCGGGACAGGGTCTTTAATGAAAAACTGTTTTTT. Its translation: CASSPRDRVFNEKLFF.

V usage is TRBV4-1 and J usage is TRBJ1-1; D is uncertain. The germline V gene encodes CDR1 MGHRA and CDR2 YSYEKL. The CDR3 runs 17 residues. Trimming cost V 1 base and J 1 base, with 16 bases left between them. CDR3 sequence reads: CASSQVGRGKGNTEAFF. CDR3 DNA: TGCGCCAGCAGCCAAGTAGGGCGGGGTAAGGGGAACACTGAAGCTTTCTTT.

This chain connects TRBV7-8 to TRBJ2-2; 9 bases fit TRBD2. V gave up 1 base and J gave up 4 bases; unmatched junction bases: 7. The CDR3 totals 17 residues. Germline V CDR1 and CDR2: SGHVS, FQNEAQ. CDR3 protein: CASSLVVAGVGTGELFF. As DNA, the CDR3 is TGTGCCAGCAGCTTAGTAGTAGCGGGAGTTGGCACCGGGGAGCTGTTTTTT. The complete variable domain, with remaining parts taken from reference TRBV7-8 and TRBJ2-2, reads GAGVSQSPRYKVAKRGQDVALRCDPISGHVSLFWYQQALGQGPEFLTYFQNEAQLDKSGLPSDRFFAERPEGSVSTLKIQRTQQEDSAVYLCASSLVVAGVGTGELFFGEGSRLTVL.

The chain recombines TRBV6-2 or TRBV6-3 with TRBJ2-7, with TRBD2 identical over 14 bases. The V segment lost 2 bases and the J segment 6 bases; nucleotides outside the gene matches: 0. Germline values: CDR1 MNHEY, CDR2 SVGEGT. The CDR3 totals 14 residues. The CDR3 DNA is TGTGCCAGCAGTTACGGACTAGCGGGAGGCGAGCAGTACGTC. This gives the protein CASSYGLAGGEQYV.

This chain joins TRBV11-2 and TRBJ2-2; D is ambiguous. Germline V gives CDR1 SGHAT, CDR2 FQNNGV. V was cut by 2 bases and J by 6 bases, with 7 bases left in between. This CDR3 spans 13 amino acids. The CDR3 region has the DNA TGTGCCAGCAGCTTATCCCCATCCGGGGAGCTGTTTTTT. Translated: CASSLSPSGELFF. Looking up the rest from reference TRBV11-2 and TRBJ2-2 gives the full variable domain: EAGVAQSPRYKIIEKRQSVAFWCNPISGHATLYWYQQILGQGPKLLIQFQNNGVVDDSQLPKDRFSAERLKGVDSTLKIQPAKLEDSAVYLCASSLSPSGELFFGEGSRLTVL.